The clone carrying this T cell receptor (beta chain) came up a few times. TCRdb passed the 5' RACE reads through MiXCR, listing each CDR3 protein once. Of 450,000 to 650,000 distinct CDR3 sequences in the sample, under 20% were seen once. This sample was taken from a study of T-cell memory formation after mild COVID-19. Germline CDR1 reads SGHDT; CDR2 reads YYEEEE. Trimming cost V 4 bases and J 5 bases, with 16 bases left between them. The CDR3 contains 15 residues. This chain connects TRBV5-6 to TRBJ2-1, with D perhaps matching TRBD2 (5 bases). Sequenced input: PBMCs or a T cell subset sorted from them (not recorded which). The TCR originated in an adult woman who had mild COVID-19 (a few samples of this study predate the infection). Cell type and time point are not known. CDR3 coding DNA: TGTGCCAGCAGCCCGGGGTTAGCCAGAAACAATGAGCAGTTCTTC. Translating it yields CASSPGLARNNEQFF.